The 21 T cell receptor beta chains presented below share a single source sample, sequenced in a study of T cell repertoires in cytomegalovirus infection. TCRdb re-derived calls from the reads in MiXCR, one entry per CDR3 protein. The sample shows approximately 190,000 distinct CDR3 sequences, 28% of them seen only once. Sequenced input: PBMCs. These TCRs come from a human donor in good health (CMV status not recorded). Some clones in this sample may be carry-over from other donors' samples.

CDR3 residues: CASKPPAGDEQFF. As DNA, the CDR3 is TGTGCCAGCAAACCCCCCGCCGGAGATGAGCAGTTCTTC. J is TRBJ2-1 and V is TRBV6-2 or TRBV6-3; D unclear. The germline gives CDR1 MNHEY, CDR2 SVGEGT. The V and J ends lost 7 bases and 8 bases respectively, with 15 bases between them. The CDR3 is 13 amino acids.

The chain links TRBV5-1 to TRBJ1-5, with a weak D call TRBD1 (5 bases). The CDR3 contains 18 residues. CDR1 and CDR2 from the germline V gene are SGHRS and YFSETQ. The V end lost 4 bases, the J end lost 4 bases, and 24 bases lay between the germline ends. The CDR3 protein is CASSPGVQGFLGNQPQHF. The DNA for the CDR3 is TGCGCCAGCAGCCCCGGGGTTCAGGGCTTTTTGGGAAATCAGCCCCAGCATTTT.

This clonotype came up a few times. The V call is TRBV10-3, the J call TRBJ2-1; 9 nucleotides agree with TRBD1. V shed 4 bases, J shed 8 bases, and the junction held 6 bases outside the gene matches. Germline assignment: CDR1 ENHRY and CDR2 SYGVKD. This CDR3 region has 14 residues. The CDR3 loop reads CAISVPGQGDEQFF. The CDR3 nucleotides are TGTGCCATCAGTGTTCCGGGACAGGGTGATGAGCAGTTCTTC.

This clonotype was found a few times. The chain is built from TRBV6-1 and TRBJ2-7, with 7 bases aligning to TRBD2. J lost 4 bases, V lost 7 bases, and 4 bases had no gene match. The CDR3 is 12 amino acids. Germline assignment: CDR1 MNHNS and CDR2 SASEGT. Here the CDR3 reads CASTTGGYEQYF. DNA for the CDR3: TGTGCCAGCACCACGGGGGGTTACGAGCAGTACTTC.

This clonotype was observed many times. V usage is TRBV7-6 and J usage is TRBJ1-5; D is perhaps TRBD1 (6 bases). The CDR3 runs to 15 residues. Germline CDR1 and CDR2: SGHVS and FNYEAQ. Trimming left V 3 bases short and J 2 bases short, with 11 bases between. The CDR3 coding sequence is TGTGCCAGCAGCTTGGGGGGGCCCGGCAATCAGCCCCAGCATTTT. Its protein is CASSLGGPGNQPQHF.

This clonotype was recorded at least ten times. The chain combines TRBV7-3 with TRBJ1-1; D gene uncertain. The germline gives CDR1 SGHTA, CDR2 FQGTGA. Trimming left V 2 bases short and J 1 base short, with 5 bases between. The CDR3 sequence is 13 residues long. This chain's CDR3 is CASSLGRNTEAFF. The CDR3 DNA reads TGTGCCAGCAGCTTAGGGAGGAACACTGAAGCTTTCTTT. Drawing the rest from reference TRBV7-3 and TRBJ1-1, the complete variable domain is GAGVSQTPSNKVTEKGKYVELRCDPISGHTALYWYRQSLGQGPEFLIYFQGTGAADDSGLPNDRFFAVRPEGSVSTLKIQRTERGDSAVYLCASSLGRNTEAFFGQGTRLTVV.

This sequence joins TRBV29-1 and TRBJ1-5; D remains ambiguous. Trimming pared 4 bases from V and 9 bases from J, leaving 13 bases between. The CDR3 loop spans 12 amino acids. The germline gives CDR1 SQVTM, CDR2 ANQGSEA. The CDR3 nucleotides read TGCAGCGTTGGAACGGTCAATGGGCCCCAGCATTTT. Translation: CSVGTVNGPQHF.

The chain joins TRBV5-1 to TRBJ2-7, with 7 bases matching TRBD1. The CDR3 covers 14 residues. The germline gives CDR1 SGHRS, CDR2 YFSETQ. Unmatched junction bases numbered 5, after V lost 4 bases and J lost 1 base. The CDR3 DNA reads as TGCGCCAGCAGCCCAAGACAGGGTTCCTACGAGCAGTACTTC. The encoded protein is CASSPRQGSYEQYF.

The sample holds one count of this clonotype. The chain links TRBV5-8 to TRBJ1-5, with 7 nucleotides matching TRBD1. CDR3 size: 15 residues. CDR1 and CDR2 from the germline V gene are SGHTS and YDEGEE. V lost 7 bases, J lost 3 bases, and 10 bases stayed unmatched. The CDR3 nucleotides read TGTGCCAGCGCGTTGGGACAGTCGGTCAATCAGCCCCAGCATTTT. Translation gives CASALGQSVNQPQHF.

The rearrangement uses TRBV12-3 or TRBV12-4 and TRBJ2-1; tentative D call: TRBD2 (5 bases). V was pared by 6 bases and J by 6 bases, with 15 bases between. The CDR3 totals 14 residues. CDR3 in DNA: TGTGCCAGCAGCCCTTACGCGGGCCCCAATGAGCAGTTCTTC. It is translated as CASSPYAGPNEQFF.

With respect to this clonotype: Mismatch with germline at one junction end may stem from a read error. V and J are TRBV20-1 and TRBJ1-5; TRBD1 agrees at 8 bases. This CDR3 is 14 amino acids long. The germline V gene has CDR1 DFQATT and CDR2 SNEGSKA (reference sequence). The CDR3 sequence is CSAIGQGRNQPQHF. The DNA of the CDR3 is TGCAGTGCTATAGGACAGGGACGCAATCAGCCCCAGCATTTC.

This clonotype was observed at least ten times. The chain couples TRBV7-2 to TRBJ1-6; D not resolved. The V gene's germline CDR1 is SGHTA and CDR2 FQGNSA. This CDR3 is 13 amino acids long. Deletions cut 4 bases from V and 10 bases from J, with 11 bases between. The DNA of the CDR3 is TGTGCCAGCAGCTCCGGAGGGAGGTCACCCCTCCACTTT. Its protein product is CASSSGGRSPLHF. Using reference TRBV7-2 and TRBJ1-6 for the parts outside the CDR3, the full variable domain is GAGVSQSPSNKVTEKGKDVELRCDPISGHTALYWYRQSLGQGLEFLIYFQGNSAPDKSGLPSDRFSAERTGGSVSTLTIQRTQQEDSAVYLCASSSGGRSPLHFGNGTRLTVT.

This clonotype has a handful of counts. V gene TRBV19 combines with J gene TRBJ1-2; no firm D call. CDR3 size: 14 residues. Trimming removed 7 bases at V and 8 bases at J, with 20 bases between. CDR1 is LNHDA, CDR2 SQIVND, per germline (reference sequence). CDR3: CASTPRPTILGYTF. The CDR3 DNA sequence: TGTGCCAGTACCCCTAGGCCCACGATACTCGGCTACACCTTC.

The CDR3 loop is CATSRGYRLAGGYNEQFF. The CDR3 region has the DNA TGTGCCACCAGCAGAGGATACCGACTAGCGGGGGGGTACAATGAGCAGTTCTTC. The V and J genes are TRBV15 and TRBJ2-1; 14 positions match TRBD2. CDR1 and CDR2 from the germline V gene are LNHNV and YYDKDF (reference sequence). The CDR3 is 18 residues long. The ends lost 1 base at V and 4 bases at J; junction bases unmatched: 6.

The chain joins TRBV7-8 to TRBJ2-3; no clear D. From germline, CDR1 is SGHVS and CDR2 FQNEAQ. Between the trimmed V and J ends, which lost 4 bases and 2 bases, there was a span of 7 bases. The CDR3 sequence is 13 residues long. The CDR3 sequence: CASSSGVTDTQYF. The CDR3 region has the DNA TGTGCCAGCAGCTCCGGAGTCACAGATACGCAGTATTTT. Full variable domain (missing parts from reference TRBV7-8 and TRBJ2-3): GAGVSQSPRYKVAKRGQDVALRCDPISGHVSLFWYQQALGQGPEFLTYFQNEAQLDKSGLPSDRFFAERPEGSVSTLKIQRTQQEDSAVYLCASSSGVTDTQYFGPGTRLTVL.

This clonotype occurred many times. CDR3 nucleotide sequence: TGTGCCAGCAGCTTAGACCCAGGGGGGGCGGGCTACAATGAGCAGTTCTTC. This translates into CASSLDPGGAGYNEQFF. The chain employs TRBV7-8 and TRBJ2-1; D assignment may be TRBD1 or TRBD2 (7 bases each). Trimming stripped 1 base from V and 3 bases from J, with 16 bases between. Germline CDR1 and CDR2: SGHVS and FQNEAQ. The CDR3 is 17 amino acids.

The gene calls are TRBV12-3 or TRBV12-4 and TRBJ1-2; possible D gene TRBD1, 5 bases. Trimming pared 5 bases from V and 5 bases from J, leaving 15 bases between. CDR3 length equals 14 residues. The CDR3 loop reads CASSRRGPGYGYTF. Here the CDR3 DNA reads TGTGCCAGCAGTCGTCGGGGCCCCGGGTATGGCTACACCTTC.

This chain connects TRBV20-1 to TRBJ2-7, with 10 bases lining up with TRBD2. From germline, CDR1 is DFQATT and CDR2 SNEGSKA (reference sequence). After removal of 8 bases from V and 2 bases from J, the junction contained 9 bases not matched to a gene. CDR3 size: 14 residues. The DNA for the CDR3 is TGCAGTACGCCCACTAGCGGGGCCACCTACGAGCAGTACTTC. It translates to CSTPTSGATYEQYF.

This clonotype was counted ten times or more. In DNA form, the CDR3 reads TGTGCCACCCGGGACAGGGGCACCGGGGAGCTGTTTTTT. Its translation: CATRDRGTGELFF. This chain uses TRBV7-2 with TRBJ2-2; 10 bases map to TRBD1. This CDR3 region has 13 residues. The germline CDR1 and CDR2 sequences are SGHTA and FQGNSA. J gave up 4 bases and V 10 bases, and 3 bases lay outside the gene matches. Based on the CDR3 plus reference TRBV7-2 and TRBJ2-2, the full variable domain is GAGVSQSPSNKVTEKGKDVELRCDPISGHTALYWYRQSLGQGLEFLIYFQGNSAPDKSGLPSDRFSAERTGGSVSTLTIQRTQQEDSAVYLCATRDRGTGELFFGEGSRLTVL.

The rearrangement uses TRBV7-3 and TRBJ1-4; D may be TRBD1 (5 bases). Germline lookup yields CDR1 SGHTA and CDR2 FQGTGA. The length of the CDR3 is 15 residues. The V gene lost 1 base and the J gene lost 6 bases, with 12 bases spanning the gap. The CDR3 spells CASSLNGGQDEKLFF. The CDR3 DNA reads TGTGCCAGCAGCTTAAACGGGGGTCAGGATGAAAAACTGTTTTTT.

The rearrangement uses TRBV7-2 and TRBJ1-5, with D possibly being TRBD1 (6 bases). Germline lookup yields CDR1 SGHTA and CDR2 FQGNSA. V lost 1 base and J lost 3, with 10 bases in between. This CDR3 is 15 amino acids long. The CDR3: CASSLVQGLNQPQHF. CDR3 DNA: TGTGCCAGCAGCTTAGTACAGGGCCTCAATCAGCCCCAGCATTTT.